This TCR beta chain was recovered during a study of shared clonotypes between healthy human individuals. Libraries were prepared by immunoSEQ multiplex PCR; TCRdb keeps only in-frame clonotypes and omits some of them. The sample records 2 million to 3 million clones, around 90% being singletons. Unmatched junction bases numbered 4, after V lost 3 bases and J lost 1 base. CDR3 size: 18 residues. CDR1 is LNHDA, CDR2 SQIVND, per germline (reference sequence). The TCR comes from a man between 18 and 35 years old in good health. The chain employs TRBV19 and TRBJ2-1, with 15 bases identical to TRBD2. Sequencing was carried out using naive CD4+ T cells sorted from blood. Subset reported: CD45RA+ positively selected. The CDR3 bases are TGTGCCAGTAGTATGGGACTAGCGGGGGGAGGGTCCTACAATGAGCAGTTCTTC. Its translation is CASSMGLAGGGSYNEQFF.